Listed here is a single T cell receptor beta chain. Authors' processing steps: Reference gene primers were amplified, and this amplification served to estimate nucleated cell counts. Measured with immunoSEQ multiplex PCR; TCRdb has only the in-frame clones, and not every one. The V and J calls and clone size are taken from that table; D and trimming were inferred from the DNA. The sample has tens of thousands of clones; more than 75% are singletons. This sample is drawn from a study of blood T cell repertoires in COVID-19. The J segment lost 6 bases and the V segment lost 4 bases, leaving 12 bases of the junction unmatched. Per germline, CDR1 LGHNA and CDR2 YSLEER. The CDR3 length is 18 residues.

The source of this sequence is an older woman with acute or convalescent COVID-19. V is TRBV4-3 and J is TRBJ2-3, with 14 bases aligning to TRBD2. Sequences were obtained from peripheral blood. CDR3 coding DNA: TGCGCCAGCAGCCTAAGTACCGGGACTAGCGGGGGAATGGATACGCAGTATTTT. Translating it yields CASSLSTGTSGGMDTQYF.